These 16 T cell receptor beta chains came from one sample sequenced in a study of blood T cells in healthy people across ages. A second PCR, run for roughly 7 to 12 cycles, used a sample-barcoded 5' primer plus a J-beta primer mix. TCRdb fed the 5' RACE reads into MiXCR, producing one record per CDR3 protein. The profile shows about 800,000 distinct CDR3 sequences, roughly 64% of them singletons. Source material: blood. These receptors were taken from a man in his thirties or forties in good health.

This clonotype has just a few counts. The chain is built from TRBV7-3 and TRBJ2-6; TRBD1 is a possible D gene (5 bases). V was shortened by 5 bases and J by 2 bases, with 13 bases between the two germline ends. The CDR3 runs to 16 residues. The germline V gene encodes CDR1 SGHTA and CDR2 FQGTGA. Written as DNA, the CDR3 is TGTGCCAGCAGCCTCGCAGGGATGGCTGGGGCCAACGTCCTGACTTTC. Protein: CASSLAGMAGANVLTF. Using reference TRBV7-3 and TRBJ2-6 for the parts outside the CDR3, the full variable domain is GAGVSQTPSNKVTEKGKYVELRCDPISGHTALYWYRQSLGQGPEFLIYFQGTGAADDSGLPNDRFFAVRPEGSVSTLKIQRTERGDSAVYLCASSLAGMAGANVLTFGAGSRLTVL.

V usage is TRBV7-2 and J usage is TRBJ2-7; D is unclear. The V end was cut by 8 bases, the J end by 7 bases, with 18 bases between. Germline values: CDR1 SGHTA, CDR2 FQGNSA. The CDR3 contains 13 residues. CDR3 sequence reads: CASGARIYPEQYF. The CDR3 nucleotides read TGTGCCAGCGGCGCCCGAATATACCCTGAGCAGTACTTC.

The chain has TRBV30 and TRBJ2-3; no definite D call. V gave up 2 bases and J gave up 2 bases, with 8 bases separating them. This CDR3 has 13 residues. Germline V gives CDR1 GTSNPN, CDR2 SVGIG (reference sequence). The CDR3 region is CAWSPANTDTQYF. The DNA of the CDR3 is TGTGCCTGGAGTCCCGCGAACACAGATACGCAGTATTTT.

This clonotype appeared a few times. The chain recombines TRBV12-3 or TRBV12-4 with TRBJ2-1; D remains ambiguous. The CDR3 covers 12 residues. Trimming took off 3 bases at V and 6 bases at J, with 6 bases between the two ends. CDR3 sequence reads: CASSFSPNEQFF. CDR3 DNA sequence: TGTGCCAGCAGTTTCTCGCCCAATGAGCAGTTCTTC.

In its sample, this clonotype was seen many times. The chain employs TRBV5-1 and TRBJ2-1; D not certain. Germline loops: CDR1 SGHRS, CDR2 YFSETQ. This CDR3 contains 14 residues. V was clipped by 0 bases and J by 8 bases, with 12 bases between them. CDR3: CASSLAGEVDEQFF. CDR3 in DNA: TGCGCCAGCAGCTTGGCCGGAGAAGTCGATGAGCAGTTCTTC.

This clonotype was counted only a few times. The genes are TRBV20-1 and TRBJ2-5; TRBD2 matches at 10 bases. Germline CDR1 is DFQATT and CDR2 is SNEGSKA (reference sequence). V was pared by 1 base and J by 4 bases, with 3 bases of the junction left unmatched. This CDR3 is built from 14 residues. The CDR3 nucleotides are TGCAGTGCTAGAGTCTTAGCGGGGGGAGAGACCCAGTACTTC. It codes for CSARVLAGGETQYF.

This sequence joins TRBV7-2 and TRBJ2-4; possible D gene TRBD2, 6 bases. Trimming left V 1 base short and J 9 bases short, with 16 bases between. The germline V gene encodes CDR1 SGHTA and CDR2 FQGNSA. The CDR3 extends over 15 amino acids. CDR3 region: CASSLGSSAGTIQYF. CDR3 DNA sequence: TGTGCCAGCAGCTTAGGGAGTTCCGCGGGGACCATTCAGTACTTC.

The chain's CDR3 is CSARSLGLAGGTDTQYF. The CDR3 nucleotides read TGCAGTGCCAGATCACTGGGACTAGCGGGAGGCACAGATACGCAGTATTTT. The V and J genes are TRBV20-1 and TRBJ2-3; 14 nucleotides align to TRBD2. J lost 1 base, V lost 6 bases, and 9 bases had no gene match. The CDR3 is made up of 17 amino acids. Germline V gene sequence: CDR1 DFQATT, CDR2 SNEGSKA (reference sequence).

This clonotype was observed a handful of times. This chain uses TRBV2 with TRBJ2-1; tentative D call: TRBD1 (5 bases). The V end was cut by 4 bases, the J end by 2 bases, with 6 bases between. The CDR3 is 13 amino acids. Germline assignment: CDR1 SNHLY and CDR2 FYNNEI. CDR3 region: CASSADTYNEQFF. The CDR3 nucleotides read TGTGCCAGCAGTGCGGACACCTACAATGAGCAGTTCTTC.

This clonotype has more than one count but fewer than ten. This chain links TRBV29-1 with TRBJ2-5; no reliable D call. The CDR3 extends over 12 amino acids. Germline CDR1 reads SQVTM; CDR2 reads ANQGSEA. Between the trimmed V and J ends, which lost 4 bases and 4 bases, there was a span of 10 bases. The CDR3 DNA reads TGCAGCGTTGGGTTGTCCGGAGAGACCCAGTACTTC. Its protein product is CSVGLSGETQYF.

The chain couples TRBV10-3 to TRBJ2-6; D is unresolved. The CDR3 spans 12 residues. V was clipped by 10 bases and J by 4 bases, with 8 bases between them. The V gene's germline CDR1 is ENHRY and CDR2 SYGVKD. For the CDR3, the DNA is TGTGCCACCAGATCAGGGGCCAACGTCCTGACTTTC. This translates into CATRSGANVLTF.

V is TRBV28 and J is TRBJ1-5; maybe TRBD1 (5 bases). CDR1 and CDR2 (germline): MDHEN, SYDVKM. V was shortened by 5 bases and J by 7 bases, with 15 bases between the two germline ends. The CDR3 has 14 residues. CDR3 coding DNA: TGTGCCAGCAGTAGCCCAGGGAGGCAGCAGCCCCAGCATTTT. Translating gives CASSSPGRQQPQHF. The full variable domain, with the rest looked up from reference TRBV28 and TRBJ1-5, is DVKVTQSSRYLVKRTGEKVFLECVQDMDHENMFWYRQDPGLGLRLIYFSYDVKMKEKGDIPEGYSVSREKKERFSLILESASTNQTSMYLCASSSPGRQQPQHFGDGTRLSIL.

The chain couples TRBV10-3 to TRBJ1-6; D remains unclear. From germline, CDR1 is ENHRY and CDR2 SYGVKD. V lost 4 bases, J lost 7 bases, and 8 bases lay in between. This CDR3 has 13 residues. CDR3 in DNA: TGTGCCATCAGTGTTTCTGAGAATTCACCCCTCCACTTT. It translates to CAISVSENSPLHF.

This clonotype was seen many times. The genes are TRBV11-2 and TRBJ2-4; D gene ambiguous. The germline CDR1 and CDR2 sequences are SGHAT and FQNNGV. This CDR3 region has 14 residues. V was shortened by 3 bases and J by 0 bases, with 6 bases between the two germline ends. CDR3 loop: CASSFTGAKNIQYF. CDR3 nucleotide sequence: TGTGCCAGCAGCTTTACGGGAGCCAAAAACATTCAGTACTTC.

The chain has TRBV2 and TRBJ2-7; unclear D gene. V was trimmed by 7 bases and J by 7 bases, leaving 20 bases between them. This CDR3 is 14 amino acids long. Germline values: CDR1 SNHLY, CDR2 FYNNEI. This CDR3 reads CASTRLSSYNEQYF. CDR3 DNA sequence: TGTGCCAGCACGAGGCTCAGCTCCTACAATGAGCAGTACTTC.

The chain joins TRBV20-1 to TRBJ2-3; no definite D call. Deletions cut 7 bases from V and 4 bases from J, with 27 bases between. CDR3 length equals 17 residues. The germline V gene encodes CDR1 DFQATT and CDR2 SNEGSKA (reference sequence). The CDR3 DNA reads as TGCAGTGGCGACTTGAAGGTTGGACCGGATCCCCCAGATACGCAGTATTTT. The encoded protein is CSGDLKVGPDPPDTQYF.